These 30 T cell receptor beta chains came from one sample sequenced in a study of shared clonotypes between healthy human individuals. The assay was immunoSEQ multiplex PCR, and TCRdb's table has in-frame clones only and misses some. Of about 1,900,000 clones in the sample, over 85% are singletons; the top ten hold approximately 1.2%. Naivety among CD8 cells was defined by CD45RO negativity and positive CCR7 selection, thereby excluding terminally differentiated effector memory CD45RA+ cells. Sequenced: naive CD8+ T cells sorted from blood. The receptors were sampled from a man aged 18 to 29 in good health.

A word on this clone: Other DNA sequences in this specimen translate into the identical CDR3. The rearrangement uses TRBV5-4 and TRBJ1-1, with D tentatively TRBD1 (6 bases). In germline, CDR1 is SGHNT, CDR2 YYREEE (reference sequence). CDR3 length: 13 amino acids. Trimming removed 4 bases at V and 1 base at J, with 8 bases between. DNA of the CDR3: TGTGCCAGCAGCCTGACAGGGAACACTGAAGCTTTCTTT. It translates to CASSLTGNTEAFF.

A note on this clone: The sample has other DNA sequences that encode this CDR3 too. This chain connects TRBV7-9 to TRBJ2-5; 7 positions agree with TRBD1. The CDR3 loop spans 13 amino acids. Germline V lookup: CDR1 SEHNR, CDR2 FQNEAQ (reference sequence). The ends lost 5 bases at V and 5 bases at J; junction bases unmatched: 5. The CDR3 here is CASSTDRVETQYF. CDR3 nucleotide sequence: TGTGCCAGCAGCACTGACAGGGTGGAGACCCAGTACTTC.

V is TRBV7-2 and J is TRBJ2-7, with 10 nucleotides matching TRBD1. The CDR3 loop spans 15 amino acids. V was pared by 1 base and J by 3 bases, with 3 bases of the junction left unmatched. The germline gives CDR1 SGHTA, CDR2 FQGNSA. The CDR3 loop reads CASSLDWTGGYEQYF. CDR3 coding DNA: TGTGCCAGCAGCTTAGATTGGACAGGGGGCTACGAGCAGTACTTC.

The chain has TRBV6-4 and TRBJ1-2; unclear D gene. Deletions cut 3 bases from V and 6 bases from J, with 14 bases between. Germline CDR1 is MRHNA and CDR2 is SNTAGT. This CDR3 contains 14 residues. This CDR3 reads CASSEEGSLDGYTF. CDR3 in DNA: TGTGCCAGCAGTGAAGAGGGTAGCTTAGATGGCTACACCTTC.

The rearrangement links TRBV9 to TRBJ2-5; 12 bases align to TRBD2. Germline V gives CDR1 SGDLS, CDR2 YYNGEE. CDR3 length: 17 residues. V lost 4 bases to trimming and J lost 3 bases; unmatched junction nucleotides: 10. The CDR3 DNA follows: TGTGCCAGCAGCTCCCGACTAGCGGGAGTGAGTAAAGAGACCCAGTACTTC. It specifies CASSSRLAGVSKETQYF.

The chain joins TRBV7-9 to TRBJ2-5; 8 bases are a match to TRBD2. The length of the CDR3 is 15 residues. Germline-derived CDR1 and CDR2 are SEHNR and FQNEAQ (reference sequence). Trimming at V came to 1 base and at J to 3 bases, leaving 4 bases not matched to a gene. CDR3 residues: CASSLGPAGEETQYF. The CDR3 DNA sequence: TGTGCCAGCAGCTTAGGCCCAGCGGGAGAAGAGACCCAGTACTTC.

This chain joins TRBV10-3 and TRBJ2-1, with 10 bases aligning to TRBD2. Germline values: CDR1 ENHRY, CDR2 SYGVKD. The V and J ends lost 6 bases and 4 bases, in that order; junction bases with no gene match: 9. The CDR3 runs to 16 residues. This chain's CDR3 is CAISELAGVVYNEQFF. For the CDR3, the DNA is TGTGCCATCAGCGAGCTAGCGGGAGTTGTTTACAATGAGCAGTTCTTC.

The rearrangement uses TRBV19 and TRBJ2-7, with TRBD2 identical over 10 bases. Germline CDR1 LNHDA, CDR2 SQIVND (reference sequence). With V trimmed by 5 bases and J by 5 bases, 6 bases remained unmatched. The CDR3 has 14 amino acids. CDR3 loop: CASSALAGAHEQYF. The CDR3 coding sequence is TGTGCCAGTAGTGCGCTAGCGGGAGCCCACGAGCAGTACTTC.

Note on this clone: Other DNA sequences of this sample code for an identical CDR3. This rearrangement joins TRBV7-9 to TRBJ1-2; perhaps TRBD1 as D (5 bases). V was clipped by 0 bases and J by 4 bases, with 9 bases between them. This CDR3 comprises 14 residues. Per the germline V gene, CDR1 is SEHNR and CDR2 is FQNEAQ (reference sequence). Written as DNA, the CDR3 is TGTGCCAGCAGCTTAGCAGGGGAGGGCTATGGCTACACCTTC. Translated, it gives CASSLAGEGYGYTF.

This chain uses TRBV7-8 with TRBJ2-1, with TRBD2 matching over 12 bases. V was pared by 1 base and J by 8 bases, with 15 bases of the junction left unmatched. Germline CDR1 SGHVS, CDR2 FQNEAQ. CDR3 size: 19 residues. The CDR3 protein is CASSLGHVVGLAGRDEQFF. Here the CDR3 DNA reads TGTGCCAGCAGCTTAGGCCATGTTGTAGGACTAGCGGGGAGGGATGAGCAGTTCTTC. Looking up the rest from reference TRBV7-8 and TRBJ2-1 gives the full variable domain: GAGVSQSPRYKVAKRGQDVALRCDPISGHVSLFWYQQALGQGPEFLTYFQNEAQLDKSGLPSDRFFAERPEGSVSTLKIQRTQQEDSAVYLCASSLGHVVGLAGRDEQFFGPGTRLTVL.

The V gene is TRBV18, the J gene TRBJ1-5; the match to TRBD1 covers 7 bases. Trimming removed 4 bases from V and 5 bases from J; junction bases left unmatched: 17. CDR3 length: 18 residues. Per the germline V gene, CDR1 is KGHSH and CDR2 is LQKENI. Here the CDR3 DNA reads TGTGCCAGCTCACAAACAAATCAGGGGGGGGCGATTTATCAGCCCCAGCATTTT. Translation gives CASSQTNQGGAIYQPQHF.

The V and J genes are TRBV18 and TRBJ1-1; D is unclear. The germline V gene has CDR1 KGHSH and CDR2 LQKENI. The CDR3 loop spans 15 amino acids. Trimming took 1 base from V and 0 from J, leaving 9 bases between them. The CDR3 DNA sequence: TGTGCCAGCTCACCACTGGAGACTTTGAACACTGAAGCTTTCTTT. This encodes CASSPLETLNTEAFF. Drawing the rest from reference TRBV18 and TRBJ1-1, the complete variable domain is NAGVMQNPRHLVRRRGQEARLRCSPMKGHSHVYWYRQLPEEGLKFMVYLQKENIIDESGMPKERFSAEFPKEGPSILRIQQVVRGDSAAYFCASSPLETLNTEAFFGQGTRLTVV.

This clone was recorded only once. The chain joins TRBV5-8 to TRBJ2-7; tentatively, D is TRBD2 (5 bases). Per the germline V gene, CDR1 is SGHTS and CDR2 is YDEGEE. V gave up 4 bases and J gave up 6 bases, with 14 bases separating them. This CDR3 has 13 amino acids. The CDR3 spells CASSLRGSSEQYF. DNA of the CDR3: TGTGCCAGCAGCCTGCGAGGGTCGAGCGAGCAGTACTTC. Filled out from reference TRBV5-8 and TRBJ2-7, the complete variable domain reads EAGVTQSPTHLIKTRGQQATLRCSPISGHTSVYWYQQALGLGLQFLLWYDEGEERNRGNFPPRFSGRQFPNYSSELNVNALELEDSALYLCASSLRGSSEQYFGPGTRLTVT.

V gene TRBV27 combines with J gene TRBJ1-5; perhaps TRBD1 as D (5 bases). There are 14 residues in the CDR3. Trimming removed 3 bases from V and 7 bases from J, with 13 bases in between. Germline V gives CDR1 MNHEY, CDR2 SMNVEV (reference sequence). This CDR3 is CASSLTRAEQPQHF. The CDR3 DNA reads TGTGCCAGCAGTTTGACCAGGGCCGAACAGCCCCAGCATTTT.

V gene TRBV27 combines with J gene TRBJ1-2; D remains ambiguous. CDR3 length: 13 residues. Germline V CDR1 and CDR2: MNHEY, SMNVEV (reference sequence). The V and J ends lost 6 bases and 8 bases respectively, with 16 bases between them. Here the CDR3 DNA reads TGTGCCAGCAGCTTTAAGGTCCCCTGGGGCTACACCTTC. Encoded protein: CASSFKVPWGYTF.

CDR3 protein: CASRGTGGGTDTQYF. The CDR3 region has the DNA TGCGCCAGCAGAGGGACAGGGGGCGGCACAGATACGCAGTATTTT. The V gene is TRBV5-1, the J gene TRBJ2-3; 12 bases fit TRBD1. The V gene end was trimmed by 5 bases and the J gene end by 1 base; junction bases not matched to a gene: 2. The germline V gene has CDR1 SGHRS and CDR2 YFSETQ. The CDR3 is 15 amino acids. Based on the CDR3 plus reference TRBV5-1 and TRBJ2-3, the full variable domain is KAGVTQTPRYLIKTRGQQVTLSCSPISGHRSVSWYQQTPGQGLQFLFEYFSETQRNKGNFPGRFSGRQFSNSRSEMNVSTLELGDSALYLCASRGTGGGTDTQYFGPGTRLTVL.

J is TRBJ2-1 and V is TRBV29-1, with a possible D match to TRBD2 (5 bases). CDR1 and CDR2 from the germline V gene are SQVTM and ANQGSEA. This CDR3 contains 14 residues. Trimming removed 3 bases from V and 0 bases from J, with 9 bases in between. The CDR3 nucleotides read TGCAGCGTTGATTTTGGGAGCTCCTACAATGAGCAGTTCTTC. This codes for CSVDFGSSYNEQFF.

V is TRBV28 and J is TRBJ1-3; no reliable D call. The CDR3 covers 18 residues. CDR1 and CDR2 (germline): MDHEN, SYDVKM. V was trimmed by 2 bases and J by 1 base, leaving 18 bases between them. DNA of the CDR3: TGTGCCAGCAGTTTACCGGGTGCCCAAACGGTTTCTGGAAACACCATATATTTT. It encodes CASSLPGAQTVSGNTIYF.

This clone was seen only once. This chain connects TRBV28 to TRBJ2-1; maybe TRBD1 (5 bases). The CDR3 is 15 residues long. The V gene lost 4 bases and the J gene lost 5 bases, with 15 bases spanning the gap. The V gene's germline CDR1 is MDHEN and CDR2 SYDVKM. Written as DNA, the CDR3 is TGTGCCAGCAGTTCTAGGGGTACCCTAAACAATGAGCAGTTCTTC. Amino acids: CASSSRGTLNNEQFF.

This clone was observed a handful of times. V gene TRBV27 combines with J gene TRBJ2-2; 8 bases are shared with TRBD1. CDR3 length equals 12 residues. V was clipped by 10 bases and J by 7 bases; unmatched bases: 5. Germline CDR1 reads MNHEY; CDR2 reads SMNVEV (reference sequence). The CDR3 spells CATQGAVGELFF. CDR3 DNA sequence: TGTGCCACCCAGGGGGCGGTCGGGGAGCTGTTTTTT.

CDR3 sequence reads: CASSGGAVGGSSYNSPLHF. Written as DNA, the CDR3 is TGTGCCAGCAGTGGAGGGGCCGTTGGTGGGAGCTCCTATAATTCACCCCTCCACTTT. The chain uses TRBV6-1 and TRBJ1-6; D possibly corresponds to TRBD1 (5 bases). Per the germline V gene, CDR1 is MNHNS and CDR2 is SASEGT. The CDR3 is made up of 19 amino acids. V dropped 4 bases and J dropped 0 bases, with 19 bases sitting between them.

V gene TRBV18 combines with J gene TRBJ2-2; TRBD2 agrees at 11 bases. V shed 4 bases and J 3 bases; nucleotides not matched to a gene: 10. The CDR3 extends over 18 amino acids. The germline V gene has CDR1 KGHSH and CDR2 LQKENI. In DNA form, the CDR3 reads TGTGCCAGCTCACTCTTGACCGGGACTAGCGGATACACCGGGGAGCTGTTTTTT. Its protein product is CASSLLTGTSGYTGELFF.

V gene TRBV28 combines with J gene TRBJ1-1, with TRBD1 identical over 9 bases. The germline gives CDR1 MDHEN, CDR2 SYDVKM. V shed 6 bases, J shed 7 bases, and the junction held 9 bases outside the gene matches. This CDR3 has 14 residues. The CDR3 region is CASSPLGQGDEAFF. CDR3 DNA sequence: TGTGCCAGCAGCCCCCTGGGACAGGGCGATGAAGCTTTCTTT.

The V and J genes are TRBV2 and TRBJ2-1; the match to TRBD2 covers 9 bases. Germline loops: CDR1 SNHLY, CDR2 FYNNEI. With V trimmed by 2 bases and J by 7 bases, 15 bases remained unmatched. CDR3 length equals 18 residues. CDR3 nucleotide sequence: TGTGCCAGCAGTGAAATTATGGTAGGGTTAGCGGGGGCTAATGAGCAGTTCTTC. The encoded protein is CASSEIMVGLAGANEQFF.

This clone has just one count. The chain couples TRBV5-4 to TRBJ2-3; D not certain. There are 14 residues in the CDR3. V lost 0 bases and J lost 0, with 5 bases in between. Germline assignment: CDR1 SGHNT and CDR2 YYREEE (reference sequence). Written as DNA, the CDR3 is TGTGCCAGCAGCTTGGAGACTAGCACAGATACGCAGTATTTT. Its translation is CASSLETSTDTQYF.

V usage is TRBV5-8 and J usage is TRBJ2-7; D gene unclear. This CDR3 comprises 9 residues. V was pared by 6 bases and J by 4 bases, with 2 bases between. Germline V gene lookup returns CDR1 SGHTS and CDR2 YDEGEE. CDR3 loop: CASTYEQYF. The DNA for the CDR3 is TGTGCCAGCACTTACGAGCAGTACTTC.

J is TRBJ2-1 and V is TRBV6-4; D not certain. CDR3 size: 23 residues. CDR1 and CDR2 (germline): MRHNA, SNTAGT. V was clipped by 0 bases and J by 4 bases, with 34 bases between them. In nucleotides, the CDR3 is TGTGCCAGCAGTGACTCGACGGCCATAGTGAGGCTAAAGTACACTCCGGTATACAATGAGCAGTTCTTC. Its protein is CASSDSTAIVRLKYTPVYNEQFF.

This rearrangement joins TRBV2 to TRBJ1-4, with D perhaps matching TRBD1 (5 bases). The CDR3 is made up of 17 amino acids. V lost 4 bases and J 0 bases, leaving 15 bases between the germline ends. Per germline, CDR1 SNHLY and CDR2 FYNNEI. The CDR3, as DNA: TGTGCCAGCAGTGTTGCTTCAGGGATCACAACTAATGAAAAACTGTTTTTT. Its translation is CASSVASGITTNEKLFF.

The rearrangement links TRBV6-5 to TRBJ1-1, with D possibly matching TRBD1 (5 bases). The CDR3 contains 15 residues. CDR1 and CDR2 from the germline V gene are MNHEY and SVGAGI. Trimming took off 6 bases at V and 3 bases at J, with 17 bases between the two ends. CDR3 nucleotide sequence: TGTGCCAGCAGCCCCACCGGTACAGGTTACACTGAAGCTTTCTTT. Amino acids: CASSPTGTGYTEAFF.

Remarks on this clone: Other DNA sequences of this sample code for an identical CDR3. The chain combines TRBV2 with TRBJ2-7, with D unclear. The CDR3 spans 11 residues. In germline, CDR1 is SNHLY, CDR2 FYNNEI. Trimming pared 4 bases from V and 4 bases from J, leaving 5 bases between. DNA of the CDR3: TGTGCCAGCAGTGGGCAGTACGAGCAGTACTTC. This encodes CASSGQYEQYF.